This is a list of T cell receptor beta chains from one sample in a study of Graves' ophthalmopathy and Graves' hyperthyroidism. TCRdb analysed the multiplex PCR reads with MiXCR anew, one entry per CDR3 protein. The top ten clones hold 9.8% of a sample with approximately 480,000 distinct CDR3 sequences, around an eighth of them seen once. The sample was blood. The receptors stem from a woman aged 25 to 39 with Graves' ophthalmopathy. The CDR3 runs from the conserved cysteine through the conserved F or W. D genes are given only for firm matches. Expanded clones are given a class, and other clones once, few, many or no size at all.

TGCAGTGCTAGAGATCCACGGGAAAACCTGCATCAGCCCCAGCATTTT CSARDPRENLHQPQHF TRBJ1-5 NA TRBV20-1 NA
TGTGCCAGTAGTATAGCTGAAGCAGAGACCCAGTACTTC CASSIAEAETQYF TRBJ2-5 NA TRBV19 many
TGTGCCAGCAGCATCTCCGGGACAGGGGCTGGAAACACCATATATTTT CASSISGTGAGNTIYF TRBJ1-3 TRBD1 TRBV9 NA
TGTGCCACCAGCAGATGGACTAGCGGCGCGAACACCGGGGAGCTGTTTTTT CATSRWTSGANTGELFF TRBJ2-2 TRBD2 TRBV15 many
TGTGCCAGCAGAAGGACAGGGGAAGGCTCCTACGAGCAGTACTTC CASRRTGEGSYEQYF TRBJ2-7 TRBD1 TRBV6-1 many
TGTGCCAGCAGTTCCCCCAACCAGGAGCAGTACTTC CASSSPNQEQYF TRBJ2-7 NA TRBV28 many
TGTGCCAGCAGCTTAGGGACAGACGCTTACGAGCAGTACTTC CASSLGTDAYEQYF TRBJ2-7 NA TRBV13 NA
TGTGCCAGCAGTGAAGAAAACGGGGTGGCTTTCTTT CASSEENGVAFF TRBJ1-1 NA TRBV2 NA
TGTGCCAGCAGTTACTCGACCAGAGATTCCTACGAGCAGTACTTC CASSYSTRDSYEQYF TRBJ2-7 NA TRBV6-8 many
TGTGCCAGCAGTTTAATGTGGACTAGCGAGGGTATGGAGCAGTACTTC CASSLMWTSEGMEQYF TRBJ2-7 TRBD2 TRBV12-3/TRBV12-4 many
TGTGCCAGCAGTTCTCCAGCGGGCCTCTACGAGCAGTACTTC CASSSPAGLYEQYF TRBJ2-7 NA TRBV6-2/TRBV6-3 many
TGCAGTGCTAAGGACAGGACGGTGGAGCAGTACTTC CSAKDRTVEQYF TRBJ2-7 TRBD1 TRBV20-1 many
TGCGCCAGCAGCCTGGGCGCCTCGACCCAGGGGGAGACCCAGTACTTC CASSLGASTQGETQYF TRBJ2-5 NA TRBV5-1 many
TGTGCCAGCACCCCGCAGGGGGCACAAGAGACCCAGTACTTC CASTPQGAQETQYF TRBJ2-5 TRBD1 TRBV12-3/TRBV12-4 NA
TGTGCCAGCACCCGACTGACAGGCGGCGGCACTGAAGCTTTCTTT CASTRLTGGGTEAFF TRBJ1-1 NA TRBV28 many
TGCAGCGTTGAAGGGGGGGACAGATCCTACGAGCAGTATTTC CSVEGGDRSYEQYF TRBJ2-7 NA TRBV29-1 NA
TGTGCCAGCAGCTTGTCGGGCTTAGGTGTAGCTTTCTTT CASSLSGLGVAFF TRBJ1-1 NA TRBV11-2 few
TGTGCCTGGAGACAGGGTAGAGACACTGAAGCTTTCTTT CAWRQGRDTEAFF TRBJ1-1 NA TRBV30 many
TGTGCCACCAGCAGAGATCGCACAGAAAACACCGGGGAGCTGTTTTTT CATSRDRTENTGELFF TRBJ2-2 NA TRBV15 few
TGTGCCAGCAGTGAAGATTGGGACAGGGGCGACACTGAAGCTTTCTTT CASSEDWDRGDTEAFF TRBJ1-1 TRBD1 TRBV6-1 many
TGCAGTGCTCTTAATCCCGGGACAGGCTTCGCAGATACGCAGTATTTT CSALNPGTGFADTQYF TRBJ2-3 TRBD1 TRBV20-1 few
TGTGCCAGCAGCCTGACAGGGGGCATGGGATATAATTCACCCCTCCACTTT CASSLTGGMGYNSPLHF TRBJ1-6 TRBD1 TRBV12-3/TRBV12-4 few
TGCAGCGTCCTCAGGGGCAGGCAAACCTACGAGCAGTACTTC CSVLRGRQTYEQYF TRBJ2-7 NA TRBV29-1 many
TGTGCCAGCAGTCTTCCCACCCCACAGACGAACACTGAAGCTTTCTTT CASSLPTPQTNTEAFF TRBJ1-1 NA TRBV28 many
TGTGCCACCAAAATGAACACTGAAGCTTTCTTT CATKMNTEAFF TRBJ1-1 NA TRBV2 many
TGTGCCAGCAGTTTTCGCAGGGTCACTGAAGCTTTCTTT CASSFRRVTEAFF TRBJ1-1 NA TRBV28 many
TGTGCCAGTAGCCTCGGCGCGGTTAAGGTGCCCCAGCATTTT CASSLGAVKVPQHF TRBJ1-5 NA TRBV19 many
TGTGCCAGCAGCTCCCGCCGCCAGGGACGGTACGAGCAGTACTTC CASSSRRQGRYEQYF TRBJ2-7 NA TRBV28 many
TGCGCCAGCAGCCGCCGCAGGGGTGGCAAAGAGACCCAGTACTTC CASSRRRGGKETQYF TRBJ2-5 NA TRBV4-1 many
TGCGCCAGCAGCCAAGCCTACGCTAACTATGGCTACACCTTC CASSQAYANYGYTF TRBJ1-2 NA TRBV4-1 many
TGTGCCAGCAGTTATGGACCTAATCAGCCCCAGCATTTT CASSYGPNQPQHF TRBJ1-5 NA TRBV6-5 many
TGTGCCAGCAGCTTAGAGGGAGTAGGGGCCTACGAGCAGTACTTC CASSLEGVGAYEQYF TRBJ2-7 NA TRBV11-2 NA
TGTGCCAGCAGCCCCGGGGCAGGGGGCCAGGGGGAGCAGTACTTC CASSPGAGGQGEQYF TRBJ2-7 TRBD1 TRBV7-7 many